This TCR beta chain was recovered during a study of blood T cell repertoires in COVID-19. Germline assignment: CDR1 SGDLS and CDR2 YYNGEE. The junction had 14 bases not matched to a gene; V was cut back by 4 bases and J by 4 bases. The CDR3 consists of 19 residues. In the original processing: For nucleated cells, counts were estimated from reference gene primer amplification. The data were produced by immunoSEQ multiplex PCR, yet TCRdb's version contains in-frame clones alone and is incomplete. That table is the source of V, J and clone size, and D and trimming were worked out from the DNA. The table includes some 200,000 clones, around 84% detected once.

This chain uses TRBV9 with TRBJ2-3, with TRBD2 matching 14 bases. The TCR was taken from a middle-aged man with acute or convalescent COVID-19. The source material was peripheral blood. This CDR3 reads CASSPRPRLAGGPADTQYF. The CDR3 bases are TGTGCCAGCAGCCCGAGGCCCCGACTAGCGGGGGGGCCGGCAGATACGCAGTATTTT.